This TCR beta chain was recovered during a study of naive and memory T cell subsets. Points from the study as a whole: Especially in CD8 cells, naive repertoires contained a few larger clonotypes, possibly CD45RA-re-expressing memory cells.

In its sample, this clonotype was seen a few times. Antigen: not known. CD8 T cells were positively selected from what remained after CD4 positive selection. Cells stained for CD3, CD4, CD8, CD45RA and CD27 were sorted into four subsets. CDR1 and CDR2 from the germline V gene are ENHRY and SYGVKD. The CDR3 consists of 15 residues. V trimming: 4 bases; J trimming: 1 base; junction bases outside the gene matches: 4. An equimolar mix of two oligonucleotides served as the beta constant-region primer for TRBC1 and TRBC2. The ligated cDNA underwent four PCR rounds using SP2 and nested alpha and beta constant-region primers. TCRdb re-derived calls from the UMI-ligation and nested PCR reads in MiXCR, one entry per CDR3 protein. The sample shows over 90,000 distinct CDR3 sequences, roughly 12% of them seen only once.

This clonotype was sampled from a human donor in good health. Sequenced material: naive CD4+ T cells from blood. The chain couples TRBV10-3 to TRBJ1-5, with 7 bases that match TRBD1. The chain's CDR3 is CAISATGSSNQPQHF. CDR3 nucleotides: TGTGCCATCAGTGCGACAGGGTCCAGCAATCAGCCCCAGCATTTT.